Reported below is one T cell receptor (beta chain). Its antigen is unidentified. The CDR3 totals 15 residues. Germline loops: CDR1 MNHEY, CDR2 SVGAGI. Using a J-beta primer mix together with a sample-barcoded 5' primer, a second PCR was run for roughly 6 to 12 cycles. TCRdb independently ran MiXCR on the 5' RACE reads; one entry per CDR3 protein. The sample holds hundreds of thousands of distinct CDR3 sequences, roughly three fifths seen once. This entry is derived from a study of blood T cells in healthy people across ages. Across the study: Template switching caught about one barcoded beta molecule for each two T cells.

Points from the study as a whole: Aged donors had fewer naive CD4+ cells and lower diversity than long-lived donors. Getting older went along with TCR beta diversity per million T cells dropping roughly linearly. There was a strong correlation between TCR beta diversity and naive T cell percentage.

This clonotype was obtained from a man in his sixties in good health. Sequencing input: blood. This rearrangement joins TRBV6-5 to TRBJ2-4, with D perhaps TRBD2 (6 bases). The J call is doubtful: the DNA matches TRBJ2-7 better. CDR3 nucleotide sequence: TGTGCCAGCTCCTACGGGGGACTCCGATCCTACGAGCAGTACTTC. Its translation is CASSYGGLRSYEQYF.